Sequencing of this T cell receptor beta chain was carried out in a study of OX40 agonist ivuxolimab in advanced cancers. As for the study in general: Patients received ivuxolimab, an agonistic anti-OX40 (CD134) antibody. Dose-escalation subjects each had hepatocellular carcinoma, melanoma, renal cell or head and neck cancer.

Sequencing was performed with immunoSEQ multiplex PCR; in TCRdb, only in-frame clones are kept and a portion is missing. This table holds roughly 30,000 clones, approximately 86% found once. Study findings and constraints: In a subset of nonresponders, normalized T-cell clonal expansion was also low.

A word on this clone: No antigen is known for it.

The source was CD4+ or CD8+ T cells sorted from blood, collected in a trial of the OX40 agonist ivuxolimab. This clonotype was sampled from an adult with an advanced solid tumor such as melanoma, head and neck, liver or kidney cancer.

CDR3 loop: CASSSGWGREQYF. Written as DNA, the CDR3 is TGTGCCAGCAGTTCCGGGTGGGGTCGGGAGCAGTACTTC. The chain couples TRBV28 to TRBJ2-7; D is unclear. CDR3 length equals 13 residues. Germline lookup yields CDR1 MDHEN and CDR2 SYDVKM. V was trimmed by 4 bases and J by 7 bases, leaving 14 bases between them.